This T cell receptor (beta chain) appears in the sequencing data of a study of STAT3 mutations in large granular lymphocyte leukemia. Comments on this clone: Its antigen remains unidentified.

Overall study results and limits: In T-cell large granular lymphocyte leukemia, about half of patients showed multiple immunodominant subclonotypes. Differing intervals and regimens complicate linking therapy response to clone burden.

The protocol was immunoSEQ multiplex PCR, while the TCRdb copy is restricted to in-frame clones and leaves out a portion. The profile shows approximately 10,000 clones, around 49% of them singletons. CDR3 size: 15 residues. Trimming took off 3 bases at V and 5 bases at J, with 17 bases between the two ends. CDR1 is MNHNS, CDR2 SASEGT, per germline. The material sequenced was peripheral blood mononuclear cells. The V and J genes are TRBV6-1 and TRBJ2-7, with D perhaps assigned TRBD1 or TRBD2 (6 bases each). The sequence derives from a boy younger than 18 with T-cell large granular lymphocyte leukemia. Some clones in this sample may be carry-over from other donors' samples. DNA of the CDR3: TGTGCCAGCAGTGATAGGAGGGGGGACTTGGACGAGCAGTACTTC. It is translated as CASSDRRGDLDEQYF.